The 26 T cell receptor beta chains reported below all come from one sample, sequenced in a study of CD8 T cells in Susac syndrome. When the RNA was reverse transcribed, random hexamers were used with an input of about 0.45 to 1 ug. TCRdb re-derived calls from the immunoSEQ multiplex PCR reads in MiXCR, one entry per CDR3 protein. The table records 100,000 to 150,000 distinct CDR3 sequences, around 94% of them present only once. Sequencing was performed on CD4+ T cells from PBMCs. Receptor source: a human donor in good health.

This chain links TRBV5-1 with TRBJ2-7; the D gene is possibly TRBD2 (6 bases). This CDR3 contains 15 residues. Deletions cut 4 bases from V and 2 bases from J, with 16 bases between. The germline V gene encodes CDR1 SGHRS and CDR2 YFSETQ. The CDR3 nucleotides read TGCGCCAGCAGCGGCCGAGGTGGGGGGACCTACGAGCAGTACTTC. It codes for CASSGRGGGTYEQYF.

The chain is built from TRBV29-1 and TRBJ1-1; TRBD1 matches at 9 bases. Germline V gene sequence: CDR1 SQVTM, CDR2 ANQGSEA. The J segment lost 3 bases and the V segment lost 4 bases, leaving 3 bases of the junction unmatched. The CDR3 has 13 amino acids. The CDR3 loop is CSVADRGYTEAFF. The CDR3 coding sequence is TGCAGCGTTGCGGACAGGGGCTACACTGAAGCTTTCTTT.

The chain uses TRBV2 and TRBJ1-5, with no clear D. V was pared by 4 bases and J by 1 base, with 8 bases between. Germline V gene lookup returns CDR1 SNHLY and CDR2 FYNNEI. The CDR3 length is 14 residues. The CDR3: CASSVGVSNQPQHF. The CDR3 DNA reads TGTGCCAGCAGTGTTGGGGTCAGCAATCAGCCCCAGCATTTT. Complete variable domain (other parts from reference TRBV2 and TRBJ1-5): EPEVTQTPSHQVTQMGQEVILRCVPISNHLYFYWYRQILGQKVEFLVSFYNNEISEKSEIFDDQFSVERPDGSNFTLKIRSTKLEDSAMYFCASSVGVSNQPQHFGDGTRLSIL.

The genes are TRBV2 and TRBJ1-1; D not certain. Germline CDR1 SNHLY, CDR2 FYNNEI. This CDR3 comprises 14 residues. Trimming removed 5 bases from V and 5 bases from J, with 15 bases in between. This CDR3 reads CASSPTVGRTEAFF. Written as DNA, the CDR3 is TGTGCCAGCAGTCCCACAGTGGGTAGGACTGAAGCTTTCTTT.

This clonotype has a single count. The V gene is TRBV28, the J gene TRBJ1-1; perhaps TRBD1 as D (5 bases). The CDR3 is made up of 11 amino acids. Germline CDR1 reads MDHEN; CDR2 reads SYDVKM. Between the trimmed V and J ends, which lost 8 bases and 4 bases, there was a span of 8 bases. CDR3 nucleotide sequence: TGTGCCAGCGGGGGAATCACTGAAGCTTTCTTT. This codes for CASGGITEAFF.

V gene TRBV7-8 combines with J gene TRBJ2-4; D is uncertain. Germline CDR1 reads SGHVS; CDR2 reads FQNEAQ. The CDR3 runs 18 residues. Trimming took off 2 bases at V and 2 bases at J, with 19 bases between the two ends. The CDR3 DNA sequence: TGTGCCAGCAGCTTAAGACCCGAAGGTTGGGAAACCAAAAACATTCAGTACTTC. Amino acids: CASSLRPEGWETKNIQYF.

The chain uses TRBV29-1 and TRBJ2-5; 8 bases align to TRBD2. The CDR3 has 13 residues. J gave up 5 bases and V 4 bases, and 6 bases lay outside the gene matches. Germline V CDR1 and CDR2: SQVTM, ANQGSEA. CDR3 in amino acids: CSVGGSGKETQYF. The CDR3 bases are TGCAGCGTTGGTGGTAGCGGGAAGGAGACCCAGTACTTC.

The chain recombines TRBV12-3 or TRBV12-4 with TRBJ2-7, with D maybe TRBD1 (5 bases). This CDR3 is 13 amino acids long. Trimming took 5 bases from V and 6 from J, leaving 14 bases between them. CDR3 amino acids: CASSLRQSSEQYF. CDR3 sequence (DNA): TGTGCCAGCAGTCTTAGACAGAGCAGCGAGCAGTACTTC.

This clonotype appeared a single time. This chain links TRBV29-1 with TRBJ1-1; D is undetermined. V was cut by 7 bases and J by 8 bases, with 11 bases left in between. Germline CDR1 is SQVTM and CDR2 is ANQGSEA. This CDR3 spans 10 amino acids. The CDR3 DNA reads TGCAGCGCCATCGGCGGAGAAGCTTTCTTT. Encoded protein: CSAIGGEAFF.

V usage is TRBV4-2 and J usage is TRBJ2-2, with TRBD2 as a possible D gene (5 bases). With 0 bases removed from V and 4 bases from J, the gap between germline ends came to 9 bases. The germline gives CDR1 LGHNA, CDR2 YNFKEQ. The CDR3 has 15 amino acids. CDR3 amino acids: CASSQDWTGTGELFF. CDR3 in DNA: TGTGCCAGCAGCCAAGATTGGACTGGCACCGGGGAGCTGTTTTTT.

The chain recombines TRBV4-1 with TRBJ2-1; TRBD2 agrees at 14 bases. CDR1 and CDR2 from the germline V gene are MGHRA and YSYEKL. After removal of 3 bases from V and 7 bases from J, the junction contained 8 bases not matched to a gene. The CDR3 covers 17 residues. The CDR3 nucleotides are TGCGCCAGCAGCCACCTGTCCGGGACTAGCGGGGGTAATGAGCAGTTCTTC. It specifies CASSHLSGTSGGNEQFF.

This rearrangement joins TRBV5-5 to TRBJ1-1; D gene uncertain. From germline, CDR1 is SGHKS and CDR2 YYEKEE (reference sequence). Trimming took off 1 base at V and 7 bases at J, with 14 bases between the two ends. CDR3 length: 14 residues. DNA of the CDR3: TGTGCCAGCAGCTTGCCGGGAGAGAGCATTGAAGCTTTCTTT. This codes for CASSLPGESIEAFF. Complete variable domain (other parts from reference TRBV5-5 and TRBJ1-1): DAGVTQSPTHLIKTRGQQVTLRCSPISGHKSVSWYQQVLGQGPQFIFQYYEKEERGRGNFPDRFSARQFPNYSSELNVNALLLGDSALYLCASSLPGESIEAFFGQGTRLTVV.

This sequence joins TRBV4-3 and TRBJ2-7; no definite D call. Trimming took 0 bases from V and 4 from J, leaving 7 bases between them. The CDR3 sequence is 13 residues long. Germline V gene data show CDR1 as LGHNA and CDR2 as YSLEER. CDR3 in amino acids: CASSQDLGYEQYF. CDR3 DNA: TGCGCCAGCAGCCAAGATCTCGGGTACGAGCAGTACTTC.

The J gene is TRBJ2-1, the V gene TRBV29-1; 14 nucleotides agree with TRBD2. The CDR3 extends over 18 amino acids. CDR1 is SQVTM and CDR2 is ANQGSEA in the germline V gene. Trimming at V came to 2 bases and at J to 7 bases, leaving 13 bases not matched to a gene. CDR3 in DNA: TGCAGCGTTGAATCCTCCCCTTCGACTAGCGGGAGGGGGAATGAGCAGTTCTTC. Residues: CSVESSPSTSGRGNEQFF.

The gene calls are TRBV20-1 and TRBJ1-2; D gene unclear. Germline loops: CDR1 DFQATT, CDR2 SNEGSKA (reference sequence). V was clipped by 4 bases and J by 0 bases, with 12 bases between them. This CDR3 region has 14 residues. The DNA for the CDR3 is TGCAGTGCTATCCGCCCGACGGCTAACTATGGCTACACCTTC. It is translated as CSAIRPTANYGYTF.

The CDR3 sequence is CASSLAGTGNEQYF. CDR3 nucleotides: TGCGCCAGCAGCTTGGCCGGGACAGGGAACGAGCAGTACTTC. The chain uses TRBV5-1 and TRBJ2-7; 9 bases match TRBD1. Trimming at V came to 0 bases and at J to 5 bases, leaving 3 bases not matched to a gene. The CDR3 is 14 residues long. Germline lookup yields CDR1 SGHRS and CDR2 YFSETQ. The variable domain in full, completed from reference TRBV5-1 and TRBJ2-7, reads KAGVTQTPRYLIKTRGQQVTLSCSPISGHRSVSWYQQTPGQGLQFLFEYFSETQRNKGNFPGRFSGRQFSNSRSEMNVSTLELGDSALYLCASSLAGTGNEQYFGPGTRLTVT.

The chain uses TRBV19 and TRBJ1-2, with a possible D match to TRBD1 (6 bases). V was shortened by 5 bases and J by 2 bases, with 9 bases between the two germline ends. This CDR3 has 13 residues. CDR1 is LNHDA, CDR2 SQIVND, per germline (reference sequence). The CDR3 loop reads CASSARGNYGYTF. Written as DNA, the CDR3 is TGTGCCAGTAGTGCCAGGGGAAACTATGGCTACACCTTC.

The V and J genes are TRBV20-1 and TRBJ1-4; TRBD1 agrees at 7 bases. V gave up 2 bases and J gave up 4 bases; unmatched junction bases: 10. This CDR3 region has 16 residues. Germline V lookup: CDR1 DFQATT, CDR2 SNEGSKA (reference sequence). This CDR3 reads CSARLARQGLNEKLFF. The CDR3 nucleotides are TGCAGTGCTAGACTCGCCCGACAGGGTCTTAATGAAAAACTGTTTTTT.

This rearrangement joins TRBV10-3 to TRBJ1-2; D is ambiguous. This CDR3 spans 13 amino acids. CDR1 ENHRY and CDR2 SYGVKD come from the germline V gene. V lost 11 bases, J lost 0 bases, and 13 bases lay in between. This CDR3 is CALRDQPNYGYTF. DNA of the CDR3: TGTGCCCTCCGGGATCAGCCTAACTATGGCTACACCTTC.

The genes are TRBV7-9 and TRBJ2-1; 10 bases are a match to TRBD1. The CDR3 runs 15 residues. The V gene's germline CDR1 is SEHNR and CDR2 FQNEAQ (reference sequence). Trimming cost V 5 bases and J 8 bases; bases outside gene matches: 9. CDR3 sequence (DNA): TGTGCCAGCAGCCGGGGACAGGGGACGGGCGATGAGCAGTTCTTC. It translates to CASSRGQGTGDEQFF.

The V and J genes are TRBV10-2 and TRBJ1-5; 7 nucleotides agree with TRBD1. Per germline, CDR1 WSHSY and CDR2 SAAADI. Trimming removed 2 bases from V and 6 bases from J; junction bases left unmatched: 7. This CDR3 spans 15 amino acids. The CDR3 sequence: CASSETGRGGQPQHF. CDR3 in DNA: TGCGCCAGCAGTGAGACGGGCAGGGGGGGTCAGCCCCAGCATTTT.

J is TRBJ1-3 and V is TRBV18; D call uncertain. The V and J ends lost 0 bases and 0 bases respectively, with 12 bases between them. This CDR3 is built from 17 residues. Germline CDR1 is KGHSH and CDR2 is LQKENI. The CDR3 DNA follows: TGTGCCAGCTCACCACCGATGTTACCGGCCTCTGGAAACACCATATATTTT. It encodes CASSPPMLPASGNTIYF.

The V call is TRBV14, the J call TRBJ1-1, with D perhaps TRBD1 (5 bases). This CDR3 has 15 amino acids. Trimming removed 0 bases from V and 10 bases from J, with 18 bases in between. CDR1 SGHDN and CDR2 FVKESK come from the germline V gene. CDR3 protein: CASSQDPAARGTAFF. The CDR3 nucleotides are TGTGCCAGCAGCCAAGATCCCGCGGCGAGGGGTACAGCTTTCTTT.

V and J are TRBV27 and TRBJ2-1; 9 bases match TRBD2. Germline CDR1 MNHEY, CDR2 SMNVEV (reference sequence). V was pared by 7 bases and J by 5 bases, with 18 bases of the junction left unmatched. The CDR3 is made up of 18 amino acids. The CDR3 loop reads CASNRSGRFVIGHNEQFF. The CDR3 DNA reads TGTGCCAGCAACCGTAGCGGGAGATTTGTGATTGGACACAATGAGCAGTTCTTC.

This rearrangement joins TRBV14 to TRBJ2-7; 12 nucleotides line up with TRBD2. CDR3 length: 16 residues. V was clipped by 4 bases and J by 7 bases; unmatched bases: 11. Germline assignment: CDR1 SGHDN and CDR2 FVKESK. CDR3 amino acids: CASSRTRLAGVDEQYF. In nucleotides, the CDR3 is TGTGCCAGCAGCCGAACCCGACTAGCGGGAGTGGATGAGCAGTACTTC.

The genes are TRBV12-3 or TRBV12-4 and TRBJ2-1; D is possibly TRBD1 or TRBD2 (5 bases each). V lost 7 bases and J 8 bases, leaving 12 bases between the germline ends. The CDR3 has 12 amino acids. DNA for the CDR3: TGTGCCAGCAATCGTGGGGGACATGAGCAGTTCTTC. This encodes CASNRGGHEQFF.